Following are 29 T cell receptor beta chains from one sample sequenced in a study of cytomegalovirus exposure and HLA in healthy donors. It was with 60 Vbeta and 13 Jbeta primers that the PCR ran. Measured with immunoSEQ multiplex PCR; TCRdb has only the in-frame clones, and not every one. Of around 180,000 clones listed, less than 85% are singletons. The sample was PBMCs. These receptors were taken from a man younger than 35 in good health and CMV-seronegative.

V gene TRBV18 combines with J gene TRBJ2-3, with 8 nucleotides matching TRBD1. With V trimmed by 2 bases and J by 3 bases, 4 bases remained unmatched. The CDR3 runs to 15 residues. CDR1 is KGHSH and CDR2 is LQKENI in the germline V gene. CDR3 bases: TGTGCCAGCTCACCATATCAGGGGGCGACAGATACGCAGTATTTT. Protein sequence: CASSPYQGATDTQYF.

This clone was recorded only once. V is TRBV6-5 and J is TRBJ1-1; tentatively, D is TRBD1 (5 bases). CDR1 and CDR2 (germline): MNHEY, SVGAGI. There are 13 residues in the CDR3. V was shortened by 4 bases and J by 5 bases, with 11 bases between the two germline ends. CDR3 in amino acids: CASSLKWTTEAFF. The CDR3 DNA reads as TGTGCCAGCAGTTTAAAGTGGACAACTGAAGCTTTCTTT.

V and J are TRBV4-3 and TRBJ1-2; 8 bases fit TRBD1. This CDR3 contains 17 residues. Germline V gene lookup returns CDR1 LGHNA and CDR2 YSLEER. After removal of 0 bases from V and 2 bases from J, the junction contained 8 bases not matched to a gene. The CDR3 reads CASSQDSAGGANYGYTF. The CDR3 DNA reads as TGCGCCAGCAGCCAAGATTCGGCAGGGGGCGCGAACTATGGCTACACCTTC.

V and J are TRBV28 and TRBJ2-7, with a possible D match to TRBD2 (6 bases). The germline CDR1 and CDR2 sequences are MDHEN and SYDVKM. The CDR3 spans 15 residues. Trimming took 6 bases from V and 1 from J, leaving 16 bases between them. CDR3 amino acids: CASSRGGLASYEQYF. In DNA form, the CDR3 reads TGTGCCAGCAGCCGCGGTGGTCTAGCGTCCTACGAGCAGTACTTC.

In DNA form, the CDR3 reads TGTGCCAGCAGTTTCCAGGGGGCAGTATTAGAGACCCAGTACTTC. Its translation: CASSFQGAVLETQYF. The V call is TRBV28, the J call TRBJ2-5; TRBD1 matches 8 bases. The CDR3 covers 15 residues. CDR1 MDHEN and CDR2 SYDVKM come from the germline V gene. The V segment lost 3 bases and the J segment 4 bases; nucleotides outside the gene matches: 7.

This chain connects TRBV5-4 to TRBJ2-3; TRBD2 matches 9 bases. Germline assignment: CDR1 SGHNT and CDR2 YYREEE (reference sequence). V was clipped by 1 base and J by 8 bases; unmatched bases: 14. There are 17 residues in the CDR3. The CDR3 coding sequence is TGTGCCAGCAGCTTGCCTATGGGCGGGAGGGCCCCGGTTACGCAGTATTTT. Translated, it gives CASSLPMGGRAPVTQYF.

The chain couples TRBV29-1 to TRBJ2-2; TRBD2 might be the D (5 bases). Trimming took 5 bases from V and 6 from J, leaving 7 bases between them. CDR3 length: 11 amino acids. Germline lookup yields CDR1 SQVTM and CDR2 ANQGSEA. The CDR3 here is CSVSEAGELFF. The CDR3 bases are TGCAGCGTTTCGGAGGCCGGGGAGCTGTTTTTT.

Regarding this clone: The junction departs from the called germline gene at one end, perhaps through a read error. The CDR3 sequence: CASSYSWATGYGYTF. The CDR3 region has the DNA TGTGCCAGCAGCTACTCTTGGGCAACAGGCTATGGCTACACCTTC. The chain has TRBV6-5 and TRBJ1-2, with D tentatively TRBD1 (5 bases). The CDR3 contains 15 residues. The germline CDR1 and CDR2 sequences are MNHEY and SVGAGI.

The V call is TRBV5-1, the J call TRBJ2-5, with D unclear. Trimming took off 0 bases at V and 2 bases at J, with 8 bases between the two ends. The germline gives CDR1 SGHRS, CDR2 YFSETQ. This CDR3 spans 14 amino acids. In nucleotides, the CDR3 is TGCGCCAGCAGCTTGGACTCTACGCAAGAGACCCAGTACTTC. Translated, it gives CASSLDSTQETQYF.

This sequence joins TRBV5-4 and TRBJ2-6; a possible D gene is TRBD1 (5 bases). Per germline, CDR1 SGHNT and CDR2 YYREEE (reference sequence). V lost 4 bases and J lost 0, with 8 bases in between. The CDR3 sequence is 15 residues long. This CDR3 reads CASSPGNSGANVLTF. DNA of the CDR3: TGTGCCAGCAGCCCAGGGAACTCTGGGGCCAACGTCCTGACTTTC.

The gene calls are TRBV5-1 and TRBJ2-1, with 12 bases fitting TRBD2. After removal of 4 bases from V and 5 bases from J, the junction contained 10 bases not matched to a gene. The CDR3 is 17 amino acids. Germline loops: CDR1 SGHRS, CDR2 YFSETQ. CDR3: CASSPRLAGGPHNEQFF. The CDR3 nucleotides are TGCGCCAGCAGCCCGCGGCTAGCGGGAGGGCCTCACAATGAGCAGTTCTTC.

This sequence joins TRBV5-1 and TRBJ2-7; 9 bases are a match to TRBD1. V shed 5 bases, J shed 3 bases, and the junction held 6 bases outside the gene matches. Germline CDR1 is SGHRS and CDR2 is YFSETQ. The CDR3 totals 14 residues. The CDR3 spells CASRGGTGIYEQYF. CDR3 DNA: TGCGCCAGCAGAGGCGGGACAGGGATCTACGAGCAGTACTTC.

The chain carries TRBV6-1 and TRBJ1-6; the D gene is possibly TRBD1 (6 bases). Germline lookup yields CDR1 MNHNS and CDR2 SASEGT. This CDR3 spans 13 amino acids. V was cut by 7 bases and J by 8 bases, with 12 bases left in between. Here the CDR3 reads CASTRGSDSPLHF. The CDR3 nucleotides read TGTGCCAGCACCAGGGGTAGCGATTCACCCCTCCACTTT.

The rearrangement joins TRBV18 to TRBJ1-1; 7 bases are shared with TRBD1. This CDR3 region has 14 residues. Germline V gives CDR1 KGHSH, CDR2 LQKENI. With 3 bases clipped from V and 1 base from J, the junction kept 2 bases outside the gene matches. The CDR3 loop reads CASSPYRGNTEAFF. Written as DNA, the CDR3 is TGTGCCAGCTCACCGTACAGGGGGAACACTGAAGCTTTCTTT.

This clone came up a few times. The genes are TRBV4-1 and TRBJ1-6, with unresolved D. The V end was cut by 0 bases, the J end by 8 bases, with 5 bases between. This CDR3 spans 13 amino acids. In germline, CDR1 is MGHRA, CDR2 YSYEKL. CDR3 loop: CASSQDSDSPLHF. Written as DNA, the CDR3 is TGCGCCAGCAGCCAAGATAGTGATTCACCCCTCCACTTT.

This clone was seen only once. This sequence joins TRBV6-6 and TRBJ2-7, with TRBD1 identical over 9 bases. The CDR3 spans 13 residues. Germline CDR1 reads MNHNY; CDR2 reads SVGAGI (reference sequence). The trim removed 8 bases at V and 0 bases at J, leaving 2 bases unmatched. The DNA for the CDR3 is TGTGCCAGCGCGACAGGGGGCTCCTACGAGCAGTACTTC. It yields the protein CASATGGSYEQYF.

Remarks on this clone: At one boundary the junction diverges from the germline segment, which might be a read error. The gene calls are TRBV7-9 and TRBJ2-7; a possible D gene is TRBD1 (6 bases). This CDR3 has 12 amino acids. From germline, CDR1 is SEHNR and CDR2 FQNEAQ (reference sequence). The CDR3 region is CSSSRRGYEQYF. The CDR3 DNA is TGTTCCAGCAGCCGCAGGGGATACGAGCAGTACTTC.

The V call is TRBV5-1, the J call TRBJ2-5; 13 bases agree with TRBD2. The germline gives CDR1 SGHRS, CDR2 YFSETQ. V dropped 5 bases and J dropped 1; count of bases not matched to a gene: 5. The length of the CDR3 is 16 residues. DNA of the CDR3: TGCGCCAGCAGACTAGCGGGGGGGCGAGCCCAAGAGACCCAGTACTTC. This gives the protein CASRLAGGRAQETQYF.

The chain employs TRBV7-9 and TRBJ1-2, with TRBD1 matching over 9 bases. Germline CDR1 and CDR2: SEHNR and FQNEAQ (reference sequence). The CDR3 consists of 15 residues. The V gene end was trimmed by 1 base and the J gene end by 2 bases; junction bases not matched to a gene: 2. CDR3 amino acids: CASSLVQGANYGYTF. CDR3 nucleotides: TGTGCCAGCAGCTTAGTACAGGGGGCGAACTATGGCTACACCTTC. Full variable domain (remainder filled in from reference TRBV7-9 and TRBJ1-2): DTGVSQNPRHKITKRGQNVTFRCDPISEHNRLYWYRQTLGQGPEFLTYFQNEAQLEKSRLLSDRFSAERPKGSFSTLEIQRTEQGDSAMYLCASSLVQGANYGYTFGSGTRLTVV.

This clone occurred once. CDR3 region: CASSYAGGQGETQYF. The CDR3 bases are TGTGCCAGCAGTTACGCGGGGGGACAGGGAGAGACCCAGTACTTC. The chain joins TRBV6-5 to TRBJ2-5; possibly TRBD1 for D (9 bases). The germline V gene has CDR1 MNHEY and CDR2 SVGAGI. The CDR3 consists of 15 residues. Deletions cut 2 bases from V and 4 bases from J, with 14 bases between.

The CDR3 here is CASSGQGSTEAFF. CDR3 nucleotides: TGTGCCAGTAGCGGTCAGGGGAGTACTGAAGCTTTCTTT. V usage is TRBV19 and J usage is TRBJ1-1; D may be TRBD1 (6 bases). This CDR3 is 13 amino acids long. Trimming cost V 6 bases and J 5 bases, with 13 bases left between them. Germline values: CDR1 LNHDA, CDR2 SQIVND (reference sequence).

This chain connects TRBV4-2 to TRBJ2-7, with 9 bases aligning to TRBD2. The CDR3 is 16 residues long. Trimming cost V 0 bases and J 2 bases; bases outside gene matches: 5. CDR1 LGHNA and CDR2 YNFKEQ come from the germline V gene. DNA of the CDR3: TGTGCCAGCAGCCAAGATATCGCGGGGGGGCCCTACGAGCAGTACTTC. Its protein product is CASSQDIAGGPYEQYF.

V usage is TRBV5-1 and J usage is TRBJ1-2; 8 bases agree with TRBD1. There are 14 residues in the CDR3. Trimming at V came to 4 bases and at J to 6 bases, leaving 8 bases not matched to a gene. Looked up from germline, CDR1 is SGHRS and CDR2 is YFSETQ. The CDR3: CASSDPRGPDGYTF. Here the CDR3 DNA reads TGCGCCAGCAGCGATCCCAGGGGGCCAGATGGCTACACCTTC.

This chain links TRBV4-1 with TRBJ2-7; no firm D call. From germline, CDR1 is MGHRA and CDR2 YSYEKL. The CDR3 has 14 amino acids. The V end was cut by 4 bases, the J end by 1 base, with 11 bases between. For the CDR3, the DNA is TGCGCCAGCAGCCTTCTGGCCCGATCCTACGAGCAGTACTTC. It codes for CASSLLARSYEQYF.

The CDR3 nucleotides read TGTGCCAGCTCATCTCAGGGACAGGTAGGACTAGCGGGAGCTTTCGAGCAGTACTTC. This codes for CASSSQGQVGLAGAFEQYF. The chain recombines TRBV18 with TRBJ2-7; 13 bases agree with TRBD2. Germline trimming cut 5 bases from V and 6 bases from J; bases unmatched to any gene: 19. CDR3 size: 19 residues. CDR1 and CDR2 (germline): KGHSH, LQKENI.

J is TRBJ2-7 and V is TRBV4-3; 7 positions agree with TRBD2. This CDR3 comprises 16 residues. Per the germline V gene, CDR1 is LGHNA and CDR2 is YSLEER. Trimming took 0 bases from V and 4 from J; bases not matched to a gene: 9. In DNA form, the CDR3 reads TGCGCCAGCAGCCAAGATATCAGCGGGACGGATTACGAGCAGTACTTC. Residues: CASSQDISGTDYEQYF.

The V and J genes are TRBV11-1 and TRBJ2-4; D is perhaps TRBD1 (6 bases). V dropped 4 bases and J dropped 1 base, with 14 bases sitting between them. Germline V gives CDR1 SGHAT, CDR2 FQDESV (reference sequence). The CDR3 runs 16 residues. CDR3 residues: CASSSGDRGAKNIQYF. CDR3 nucleotides: TGTGCCAGCAGCTCCGGTGATAGGGGGGCCAAAAACATTCAGTACTTC.

The chain links TRBV19 to TRBJ2-7; the match to TRBD1 covers 9 bases. Germline assignment: CDR1 LNHDA and CDR2 SQIVND (reference sequence). This CDR3 contains 14 residues. The V segment lost 5 bases and the J segment 2 bases; nucleotides outside the gene matches: 4. The CDR3 here is CASSAGQGTYEQYF. The CDR3 nucleotides read TGTGCCAGTAGTGCCGGACAGGGGACCTACGAGCAGTACTTC.

J is TRBJ1-4 and V is TRBV4-1, with 7 bases identical to TRBD1. Trimming took 2 bases from V and 4 from J; bases not matched to a gene: 10. The length of the CDR3 is 17 residues. Per germline, CDR1 MGHRA and CDR2 YSYEKL. The CDR3 nucleotides read TGCGCCAGCAGCCAAACCCGGGACAGACAATTTAATGAAAAACTGTTTTTT. It translates to CASSQTRDRQFNEKLFF.